One and the same sample provided the 22 T cell receptor beta chains below, sequenced in a study of technical replicates of blood from several donors (dated by TCRdb to about 2017). Libraries were constructed by the immunoSEQ multiplex PCR assay. Held by TCRdb, this immuneACCESS table contains in-frame sequences only and omits some clones. Under half of the omission traces to an unresolved V gene where checked; the cause of the rest is unknown. The sample records over 75,000 clones, about 94% of which are singletons. The ten largest clonotypes hold 0.2% to 0.25% of the sample. The sequencing input was T cells isolated from PBMCs. The source is a human donor in good health.

This chain's CDR3 is CAISYGLADTTDTQYF. CDR3 DNA sequence: TGTGCCATCAGCTACGGACTAGCGGACACCACAGATACGCAGTATTTT. The J gene is TRBJ2-3, the V gene TRBV10-3; 10 bases match TRBD2. Germline V gives CDR1 ENHRY, CDR2 SYGVKD. The CDR3 totals 16 residues. The ends lost 6 bases at V and 2 bases at J; junction bases unmatched: 8.

The chain couples TRBV15 to TRBJ2-3; D is uncertain. The CDR3 loop spans 15 amino acids. V lost 0 bases and J lost 4, with 11 bases in between. CDR1 is LNHNV, CDR2 YYDKDF, per germline (reference sequence). The CDR3 bases are TGTGCCACCAGCAGAGAGGTCCATCGAGCAGATACGCAGTATTTT. Encoded protein: CATSREVHRADTQYF.

The J gene is TRBJ1-2, the V gene TRBV27; a possible D gene is TRBD1 (6 bases). This CDR3 has 14 amino acids. Trimming removed 1 base at V and 3 bases at J, with 9 bases between. Germline V gives CDR1 MNHEY, CDR2 SMNVEV (reference sequence). The CDR3 sequence: CASSLFSGDYGYTF. The CDR3 coding sequence is TGTGCCAGCAGTTTATTCTCAGGGGACTATGGCTACACCTTC.

The sample holds one count of this clone. The genes are TRBV6-5 and TRBJ1-5; D uncertain. With 2 bases removed from V and 5 bases from J, the gap between germline ends came to 10 bases. Per the germline V gene, CDR1 is MNHEY and CDR2 is SVGAGI. The CDR3 length is 14 residues. CDR3 residues: CASSYGAPDQPQHF. In DNA, the CDR3 is TGTGCCAGCAGTTACGGAGCCCCAGATCAGCCCCAGCATTTT.

The chain recombines TRBV2 with TRBJ2-7, with D possibly TRBD2 on 5 matching bases. Deletions cut 7 bases from V and 5 bases from J, with 27 bases between. Germline CDR1 and CDR2: SNHLY and FYNNEI. CDR3 length equals 17 residues. The CDR3 region has the DNA TGTGCCAGCACCCGTTTAGGACTCATACCTATGGATGACGAGCAGTACTTC. Translating it yields CASTRLGLIPMDDEQYF.

The chain uses TRBV27 and TRBJ2-7; the match to TRBD2 covers 10 bases. The CDR3 is made up of 15 amino acids. The V gene's germline CDR1 is MNHEY and CDR2 SMNVEV (reference sequence). The trim removed 2 bases at V and 3 bases at J, leaving 4 bases unmatched. The CDR3 protein is CASSLLAGAIYEQYF. Written as DNA, the CDR3 is TGTGCCAGCAGTTTACTAGCGGGAGCGATCTACGAGCAGTACTTC.

The gene calls are TRBV5-1 and TRBJ1-1; D gene uncertain. V was cut by 3 bases and J by 0 bases, with 9 bases left in between. The CDR3 consists of 14 residues. Germline V gene data show CDR1 as SGHRS and CDR2 as YFSETQ. CDR3 DNA sequence: TGCGCCAGCAGCTACTCTCGAGTGAACACTGAAGCTTTCTTT. This codes for CASSYSRVNTEAFF.

The rearrangement uses TRBV5-5 and TRBJ1-4, with D tentatively TRBD1 (6 bases). V lost 2 bases and J 3 bases, leaving 14 bases between the germline ends. The CDR3 has 16 residues. The germline CDR1 and CDR2 sequences are SGHKS and YYEKEE (reference sequence). CDR3 amino acids: CASSFIDRNPNEKLFF. The CDR3 DNA is TGTGCCAGCAGCTTTATTGACAGGAATCCTAATGAAAAACTGTTTTTT.

This clone was detected once. The chain combines TRBV6-5 with TRBJ1-1; the D gene is possibly TRBD1 (6 bases). This CDR3 region has 13 residues. Looked up from germline, CDR1 is MNHEY and CDR2 is SVGAGI. Trimming stripped 4 bases from V and 8 bases from J, with 14 bases between. The CDR3 protein is CASSSPGGWEAFF. The CDR3 DNA is TGTGCCAGCAGTTCCCCTGGGGGCTGGGAAGCTTTCTTT.

The V and J genes are TRBV15 and TRBJ2-2, with 7 bases that match TRBD2. The CDR3 runs to 14 residues. The germline V gene encodes CDR1 LNHNV and CDR2 YYDKDF (reference sequence). The V gene end was trimmed by 11 bases and the J gene end by 0 bases; junction bases not matched to a gene: 6. This chain's CDR3 is CAVRGEANTGELFF. The CDR3 DNA sequence: TGTGCCGTCCGGGGGGAAGCGAACACCGGGGAGCTGTTTTTT.

This chain joins TRBV5-1 and TRBJ2-2; D is unclear. The CDR3 totals 14 residues. CDR1 and CDR2 (germline): SGHRS, YFSETQ. Trimming left V 0 bases short and J 6 bases short, with 9 bases between. The CDR3: CASSLAVRAGELFF. Here the CDR3 DNA reads TGCGCCAGCAGCTTGGCCGTTCGGGCCGGGGAGCTGTTTTTT.

The rearrangement joins TRBV10-1 to TRBJ2-7; 9 bases match TRBD1. V lost 3 bases, J lost 3 bases, and 3 bases stayed unmatched. CDR1 and CDR2 from the germline V gene are WNHNN and SYGVQD (reference sequence). This CDR3 is built from 14 residues. The CDR3 spells CASSDRTGDYEQYF. As DNA, the CDR3 is TGCGCCAGCAGTGATAGGACAGGGGACTACGAGCAGTACTTC.

The CDR3 DNA reads as TGTGCCAGCAGTTCGGGGGTGGGAAATCAGCCCCAGCATTTT. It translates to CASSSGVGNQPQHF. The chain couples TRBV27 to TRBJ1-5; D is possibly TRBD1 (5 bases). CDR1 and CDR2 (germline): MNHEY, SMNVEV (reference sequence). The V gene lost 4 bases and the J gene lost 4 bases, with 11 bases spanning the gap. CDR3 size: 14 residues.

The chain couples TRBV10-3 to TRBJ1-3; the match to TRBD1 covers 7 bases. Germline V CDR1 and CDR2: ENHRY, SYGVKD. The CDR3 spans 17 residues. J was trimmed by 0 bases and V by 4 bases; bases with no gene match: 9. As DNA, the CDR3 is TGTGCCATCAGTGGTGGGACAGCCCTGCTCTCTGGAAACACCATATATTTT. This translates into CAISGGTALLSGNTIYF.

This sequence joins TRBV4-2 and TRBJ1-2; 8 nucleotides align to TRBD1. Looked up from germline, CDR1 is LGHNA and CDR2 is YNFKEQ. The CDR3 totals 16 residues. Trimming took 0 bases from V and 4 from J; bases not matched to a gene: 7. The CDR3 reads CASSQEAGGGFYGYTF. The CDR3 DNA reads TGTGCCAGCAGCCAAGAAGCAGGGGGCGGGTTCTATGGCTACACCTTC.

The rearrangement joins TRBV11-3 to TRBJ1-4; weak D call: TRBD1 (6 bases). In germline, CDR1 is SGHNT, CDR2 YENEEA. CDR3 size: 12 residues. V was pared by 5 bases and J by 7 bases, with 8 bases between. For the CDR3, the DNA is TGTGCCAGCAGCGAGGACAGTGAAAAACTGTTTTTT. This gives the protein CASSEDSEKLFF.

The V gene is TRBV5-6, the J gene TRBJ1-5; TRBD1 agrees at 7 bases. This CDR3 contains 15 residues. J gave up 3 bases and V 1 base, and 4 bases lay outside the gene matches. Germline V CDR1 and CDR2: SGHDT, YYEEEE. The CDR3 sequence is CASSLWDRDNQPQHF. The CDR3 DNA reads TGTGCCAGCAGCTTGTGGGACAGAGACAATCAGCCCCAGCATTTT.

A single count supports this clone. The rearrangement links TRBV28 to TRBJ2-1, with 8 bases lining up with TRBD2. Germline CDR1 reads MDHEN; CDR2 reads SYDVKM. Trimming took 5 bases from V and 1 from J; bases not matched to a gene: 4. The CDR3 is 15 residues long. The CDR3 sequence is CASSPGGRSYNEQFF. CDR3 nucleotide sequence: TGTGCCAGCAGTCCGGGGGGGCGTTCCTACAATGAGCAGTTCTTC.

The V gene is TRBV19, the J gene TRBJ2-1, with 10 nucleotides matching TRBD1. V lost 4 bases and J lost 2; bases outside the gene matches: 5. Germline CDR1 reads LNHDA; CDR2 reads SQIVND (reference sequence). This CDR3 region has 16 residues. This CDR3 is CASSNSGTGAYNEQFF. Here the CDR3 DNA reads TGTGCCAGTAGTAATTCCGGGACAGGGGCCTACAATGAGCAGTTCTTC.

The chain couples TRBV6-5 to TRBJ2-1, with 11 bases lining up with TRBD1. The ends lost 2 bases at V and 9 bases at J; junction bases unmatched: 9. CDR1 is MNHEY, CDR2 SVGAGI, per germline. This CDR3 region has 16 residues. This chain's CDR3 is CASSYAAGTGGAEQFF. CDR3 nucleotide sequence: TGTGCCAGCAGTTACGCCGCCGGGACAGGGGGGGCTGAGCAGTTCTTC.

The V and J genes are TRBV5-1 and TRBJ1-5; 9 bases agree with TRBD1. The trim removed 4 bases at V and 6 bases at J, leaving 8 bases unmatched. Germline-derived CDR1 and CDR2 are SGHRS and YFSETQ. The CDR3 is made up of 15 amino acids. CDR3 sequence: CASSNTGGVGQPQHF. CDR3 DNA: TGCGCCAGCAGCAACACAGGGGGCGTTGGTCAGCCCCAGCATTTT.

J is TRBJ1-2 and V is TRBV15; D is uncertain. Trimming stripped 1 base from V and 0 bases from J, with 9 bases between. The CDR3 spans 15 residues. The germline V gene has CDR1 LNHNV and CDR2 YYDKDF (reference sequence). The CDR3 loop is CATSRALAANYGYTF. As DNA, the CDR3 is TGTGCCACCAGCAGAGCCCTTGCAGCTAACTATGGCTACACCTTC.